These 12 T cell receptor beta chains were sequenced from one sample in a study of regulatory T cells in long-lasting Graves disease. Arm-PCR of CDR3 regions and iRepertoire HTBI primers were the basis on which TCR beta libraries were built. TCRdb independently ran MiXCR on the multiplex PCR reads; one entry per CDR3 protein. The profile covers about 660,000 distinct CDR3 sequences, with 25% to 30% appearing a single time and under 55% taken by the ten largest. Time point in this sample: persistent/refractory GD, antithyroid drugs over 5 years with positive TRAb. Making the TCR library involved RNA that had been extracted from PBMCs. Sequenced here: peripheral blood mononuclear cells (PBMCs), sampled when the disease was refractory, from a patient treated with antithyroid drugs. The receptors were sampled from a female donor with Graves disease.

In its sample, this clonotype was seen a few times. The chain joins TRBV12-5 to TRBJ1-1, with D uncertain. This CDR3 spans 15 amino acids. V was clipped by 2 bases and J by 2 bases, with 12 bases between them. CDR1 and CDR2 (germline): LGHNT, FRNRAP. In nucleotides, the CDR3 is TGTGCTAGTGGTTTGCGCATGGGGAGAAACACTGAAGCTTTCTTT. Protein: CASGLRMGRNTEAFF. Full variable domain (missing parts from reference TRBV12-5 and TRBJ1-1): DARVTQTPRHKVTEMGQEVTMRCQPILGHNTVFWYRQTMMQGLELLAYFRNRAPLDDSGMPKDRFSAEMPDATLATLKIQPSEPRDSAVYFCASGLRMGRNTEAFFGQGTRLTVV.

This sequence joins TRBV7-9 and TRBJ1-1; no reliable D call. CDR3 size: 14 residues. The germline CDR1 and CDR2 sequences are SEHNR and FQNEAQ (reference sequence). The V and J ends lost 2 bases and 2 bases respectively, with 9 bases between them. The CDR3 DNA reads TGTGCCAGCAGCTTATCCGGGGAAAACACTGAAGCTTTCTTT. Amino acid sequence: CASSLSGENTEAFF.

The rearrangement links TRBV11-2 to TRBJ2-2; 8 nucleotides match TRBD1. CDR1 is SGHAT, CDR2 FQNNGV, per germline. The CDR3 has 16 residues. Germline trimming cut 0 bases from V and 7 bases from J; bases unmatched to any gene: 7. The chain's CDR3 is CASSLDRQGAGGELFF. CDR3 coding DNA: TGTGCCAGCAGCTTAGATCGGCAGGGGGCGGGCGGGGAGCTGTTTTTT.

The chain joins TRBV27 to TRBJ2-7, with 11 bases matching TRBD2. The junction had 5 bases not matched to a gene; V was cut back by 2 bases and J by 5 bases. The CDR3 consists of 15 residues. Germline CDR1 is MNHEY and CDR2 is SMNVEV (reference sequence). The CDR3 reads CASSLMSTSGNEQYF. The DNA of the CDR3 is TGTGCCAGCAGTTTAATGTCGACTAGCGGGAACGAGCAGTACTTC.

This rearrangement joins TRBV7-2 to TRBJ1-1; D not certain. Trimming cost V 2 bases and J 2 bases, with 12 bases left between them. There are 15 residues in the CDR3. Germline V lookup: CDR1 SGHTA, CDR2 FQGNSA. The DNA of the CDR3 is TGTGCCAGCAGCTTATACGCTCTTCTCAACACTGAAGCTTTCTTT. Amino acid sequence: CASSLYALLNTEAFF.

Details on this clonotype: Germline is not matched at one junction end, which may reflect a read error. The rearrangement links TRBV6-2 or TRBV6-3 to TRBJ2-7; a weak D match, TRBD2 (6 bases). Germline V lookup: CDR1 MNHEY, CDR2 SVGEGT. This CDR3 spans 12 amino acids. CDR3 protein: CASSVEGYEQCF. CDR3 bases: TGTGCCAGCAGTGTGGAGGGGTACGAGCAGTGCTTC.

This clonotype was observed at least ten times. DNA for the CDR3: TGTGCCAGCAGCCAAGGTGGGGGGCTCGGGCAGCCCCAGCATTTT. As protein: CASSQGGGLGQPQHF. The rearrangement uses TRBV3-1 and TRBJ1-5, with TRBD1 as a possible D gene (6 bases). The V end lost 1 base, the J end lost 7 bases, and 14 bases lay between the germline ends. Germline assignment: CDR1 LGHDT and CDR2 YNNKEL (reference sequence). The length of the CDR3 is 15 residues.

The CDR3 bases are TGTGCCACGTGGGACAGGGGGGTATCTGGGGCCAACGTCCTGACTTTC. Protein product: CATWDRGVSGANVLTF. The V call is TRBV19, the J call TRBJ2-6; 11 bases are shared with TRBD1. The CDR3 has 16 residues. CDR1 and CDR2 from the germline V gene are LNHDA and SQIVND (reference sequence). The V and J ends lost 10 bases and 1 base, in that order; junction bases with no gene match: 6.

This chain connects TRBV29-1 to TRBJ1-1, with D possibly matching TRBD1 (6 bases). This CDR3 spans 13 amino acids. V was clipped by 7 bases and J by 1 base, with 13 bases between them. Looked up from germline, CDR1 is SQVTM and CDR2 is ANQGSEA. The CDR3 DNA reads TGCAGCGCCTCAAGGGGGGAGAACACTGAAGCTTTCTTT. As protein: CSASRGENTEAFF.

This clonotype has just a few counts. This chain uses TRBV5-1 with TRBJ1-1; D perhaps matches TRBD1 (6 bases). The CDR3 has 15 residues. Germline CDR1 reads SGHRS; CDR2 reads YFSETQ. V was pared by 3 bases and J by 5 bases, with 17 bases between. CDR3 amino acids: CASSSAVGARTEAFF. The CDR3 bases are TGCGCCAGCAGCTCCGCGGTGGGGGCGCGGACTGAAGCTTTCTTT.

This clonotype was picked up a small number of times. The gene calls are TRBV20-1 and TRBJ2-5; no definite D call. The ends were cut back, 4 bases at V and 0 bases at J, with 9 bases in the middle. The germline V gene has CDR1 DFQATT and CDR2 SNEGSKA (reference sequence). This CDR3 comprises 13 residues. CDR3 sequence reads: CSAISLNQETQYF. CDR3 coding DNA: TGCAGTGCTATCTCCCTCAACCAAGAGACCCAGTACTTC.

This clonotype was recorded a few times. The chain uses TRBV20-1 and TRBJ2-2; 9 nucleotides line up with TRBD2. Germline V lookup: CDR1 DFQATT, CDR2 SNEGSKA (reference sequence). This CDR3 spans 17 amino acids. Trimming took 1 base from V and 4 from J; bases not matched to a gene: 10. Here the CDR3 reads CSARGVGTREGTGELFF. The CDR3 DNA sequence: TGCAGTGCTAGAGGTGTAGGCACGCGGGAGGGCACCGGGGAGCTGTTTTTT.